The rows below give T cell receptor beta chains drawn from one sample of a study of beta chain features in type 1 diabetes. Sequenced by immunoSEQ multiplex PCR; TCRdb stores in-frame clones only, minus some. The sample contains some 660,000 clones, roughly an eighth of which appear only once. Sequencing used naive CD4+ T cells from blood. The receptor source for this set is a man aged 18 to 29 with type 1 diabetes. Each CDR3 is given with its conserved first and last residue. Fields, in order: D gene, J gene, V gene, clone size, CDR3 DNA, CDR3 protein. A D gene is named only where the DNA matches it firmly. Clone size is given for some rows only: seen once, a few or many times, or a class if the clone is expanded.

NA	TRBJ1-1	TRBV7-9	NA	TGTGCCAGCAGCTTAACGAGGACAGCGAACACTGAAGCTTTCTTT	CASSLTRTANTEAFF
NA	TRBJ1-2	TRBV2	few	TGTGCCAGCACGCTCGGGGGCGGCTACACCTTC	CASTLGGGYTF
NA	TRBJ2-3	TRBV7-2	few	TGTGCCAGCAGCTTAGTAGGGTCGATCTCATACGATACGCAGTATTTT	CASSLVGSISYDTQYF
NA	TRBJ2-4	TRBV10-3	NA	TGTGCCATCAGTGGGGGGAGCAAAAACATTCAGTACTTC	CAISGGSKNIQYF
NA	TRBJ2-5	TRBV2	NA	TGTGCCAGCAGTGAGGGAAGAGAGACCCAGTACTTC	CASSEGRETQYF
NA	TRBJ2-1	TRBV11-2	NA	TGTGCCAGCGGGTTCGGTGCAGGGAATTCCTACAATGAGCAGTTCTTC	CASGFGAGNSYNEQFF
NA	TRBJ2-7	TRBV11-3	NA	TGTGCCAGCAGCTTAGATCGCGCCTACGAGCAGTACTTC	CASSLDRAYEQYF
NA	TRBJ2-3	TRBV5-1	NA	TGCGCCAGCAGCTTGGCAGGCACAGATACGCAGTATTTT	CASSLAGTDTQYF
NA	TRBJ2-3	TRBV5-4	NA	TGTGCCAGCAGCTTGTTCGGCGGGAAAGGGGCAGATACGCAGTATTTT	CASSLFGGKGADTQYF
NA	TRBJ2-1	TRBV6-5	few	TGTGCCAGCAGTTTTGCGCGAACCTACAATGAGCAGTTCTTC	CASSFARTYNEQFF
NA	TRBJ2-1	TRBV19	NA	TGTGCCAGTAGTAGTGCATGGGACTCTCCAGGCAATGAGCAGTTCTTC	CASSSAWDSPGNEQFF
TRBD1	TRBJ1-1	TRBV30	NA	TGTGCCTGGATTGCGGGACAGGGGTGGAACACTGAAGCTTTCTTT	CAWIAGQGWNTEAFF
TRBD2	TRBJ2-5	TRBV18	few	TGTGCCAGCTCACCAATGGGACTAGCGGCAGAGACCCAGTACTTC	CASSPMGLAAETQYF
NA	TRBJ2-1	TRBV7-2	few	TGTGCCAGCAGCCCACAGGGGACTACAAACAATGAGCAGTTCTTC	CASSPQGTTNNEQFF
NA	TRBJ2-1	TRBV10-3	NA	TGTGCCATCAGTGAGCGGCTGACGGAGCAGTTCTTC	CAISERLTEQFF
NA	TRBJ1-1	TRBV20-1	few	TGCAGTGCAAAGAGGGGCACTGAAGCTTTCTTT	CSAKRGTEAFF